These 8 T cell receptor beta chains were sequenced from one sample in a study of T cells after yellow fever vaccination. Each CDR3 protein is one row after TCRdb ran MiXCR on the 5' RACE reads. Of roughly 79,000 distinct CDR3 sequences in the sample, about 7.7% were seen once. Here the sequenced sample was CD8+ T cells sorted from PBMCs, taken 10 to 11 days after the first yellow fever vaccination. The receptors derive from a man younger than 35 who received the YFV17D yellow fever vaccine.

This clonotype was counted at least ten times. The CDR3 bases are TGTGCCAGCAGTACCCACGGGCCGCCGGTTGGCATTCAGTACTTC. Amino acids: CASSTHGPPVGIQYF. The rearrangement joins TRBV12-3 or TRBV12-4 to TRBJ2-4; the D is unclear. The CDR3 spans 15 residues. V lost 5 bases, J lost 9 bases, and 20 bases lay in between.

In its sample, this clonotype was seen many times. The rearrangement uses TRBV10-3 and TRBJ2-2; D remains unclear. Trimming stripped 1 base from V and 1 base from J, with 7 bases between. CDR1 ENHRY and CDR2 SYGVKD come from the germline V gene. The CDR3 totals 15 residues. CDR3 sequence reads: CAISEWPGNTGELFF. CDR3 nucleotides: TGTGCCATCAGTGAGTGGCCCGGGAACACCGGGGAGCTGTTTTTT.

V usage is TRBV20-1 and J usage is TRBJ1-4; TRBD1 might be the D (6 bases). Trimming took 2 bases from V and 7 from J, leaving 14 bases between them. The germline V gene has CDR1 DFQATT and CDR2 SNEGSKA (reference sequence). The CDR3 totals 14 residues. In nucleotides, the CDR3 is TGCAGTGCTAGACTACAGGGTAGGGTTGAAAAACTGTTTTTT. It yields the protein CSARLQGRVEKLFF.

CDR3 region: CASSLTSRATDTQYF. CDR3 sequence (DNA): TGTGCCAGCAGCTTGACTAGCAGGGCCACAGATACGCAGTATTTT. The rearrangement joins TRBV7-3 to TRBJ2-3, with 7 bases identical to TRBD2. This CDR3 comprises 15 residues. Germline assignment: CDR1 SGHTA and CDR2 FQGTGA. The ends lost 3 bases at V and 2 bases at J; junction bases unmatched: 5. The variable domain in full, with the rest retrieved from reference TRBV7-3 and TRBJ2-3, is GAGVSQTPSNKVTEKGKYVELRCDPISGHTALYWYRQSLGQGPEFLIYFQGTGAADDSGLPNDRFFAVRPEGSVSTLKIQRTERGDSAVYLCASSLTSRATDTQYFGPGTRLTVL.

This clonotype was seen only a few times. The chain uses TRBV4-1 and TRBJ2-1; TRBD1 or TRBD2 may be the D gene (7 bases each). The CDR3 covers 17 residues. Per germline, CDR1 MGHRA and CDR2 YSYEKL. V was trimmed by 7 bases and J by 6 bases, leaving 25 bases between them. CDR3 bases: TGCGCCAGCAACCCAAGAGCGGGGCCAGGGGGATTCAATGAGCAGTTCTTC. Its protein product is CASNPRAGPGGFNEQFF.

This clonotype was seen many times. The rearrangement joins TRBV10-3 to TRBJ2-7; 7 nucleotides line up with TRBD1. CDR3 length: 14 residues. V was clipped by 6 bases and J by 3 bases; unmatched bases: 8. Germline assignment: CDR1 ENHRY and CDR2 SYGVKD. Here the CDR3 reads CAIRDDRALYEQYV. In DNA, the CDR3 is TGTGCCATCAGGGATGACAGGGCACTCTACGAGCAGTACGTC.

The sample holds many counts of this clonotype. The genes are TRBV2 and TRBJ1-1, with a possible D match to TRBD1 (6 bases). V lost 6 bases, J lost 2 bases, and 16 bases lay in between. The CDR3 length is 15 residues. CDR1 and CDR2 (germline): SNHLY, FYNNEI. In nucleotides, the CDR3 is TGTGCCAGCAGCCATTATGGACAGACTAACACTGAAGCTTTCTTT. Protein product: CASSHYGQTNTEAFF.

This clonotype was found many times. The chain couples TRBV6-1 to TRBJ2-7; D is uncertain. The CDR3 spans 14 residues. The V end lost 7 bases, the J end lost 3 bases, and 16 bases lay between the germline ends. CDR1 and CDR2 (germline): MNHNS, SASEGT. The CDR3 coding sequence is TGTGCCAGCACCCAGGCCGTCTCTGGCTACGAGCAGTACTTC. Translated: CASTQAVSGYEQYF.